This is a list of T cell receptor beta chains from one sample in a study of CD8 T cells in ankylosing spondylitis. TCRdb passed the 5' RACE reads through MiXCR, listing each CDR3 protein once. The sample has 200,000 to 250,000 distinct CDR3 sequences, 18% seen once. Sequencing used blood, either unsorted or a sorted T cell fraction (not recorded which). Every receptor here comes from a male donor with ankylosing spondylitis. The conserved cysteine and the conserved F or W are not part of the CDR3 here. Fields, in order: J gene, V gene, CDR3 protein.

>TRBJ2-3|TRBV7-3
ASSPLGRDTDTQY
>TRBJ1-2|TRBV6-1
ATSSSVNYGYT
>TRBJ2-7|TRBV19
ASSPVEVRSSYEQY
>TRBJ2-1|TRBV7-9
ASSPTLNNEQF
>TRBJ2-7|TRBV9
ASSDPGTGVHEQY
>TRBJ1-1|TRBV7-8
ASILGTGFTEAF
>TRBJ1-6|TRBV20-1
SARRQPYNSPLH
>TRBJ2-5|TRBV20-1
SARDLDRGRKGETQY
>TRBJ2-5|TRBV12-3/TRBV12-4
ASSLGGLELQETQY
>TRBJ1-2|TRBV11-2
ASSLARGQGLYGYT
>TRBJ2-2|TRBV12-3/TRBV12-4
ASGGERTGELF
>TRBJ2-7|TRBV20-1
SARQGPNEQY
>TRBJ2-1|TRBV4-1
ASSQDGQEQF
>TRBJ2-7|TRBV29-1
SVEGDSSYEQY
>TRBJ2-7|TRBV11-2
ASSRTSGSSDEQY
>TRBJ2-7|TRBV7-2
ASSLLDGPYEQY
>TRBJ2-7|TRBV7-2
ASSSGQGYYEQY
>TRBJ1-4|TRBV5-6
ASSAQGSPGTNEKLF
>TRBJ2-7|TRBV12-3/TRBV12-4
ASSGLPGLYEQY
>TRBJ2-3|TRBV7-8
ASSPGRTSGDTQY
>TRBJ2-1|TRBV3-1
ASRGSLYNEQF
>TRBJ2-5|TRBV4-1
ASSQVPLSGETQY
>TRBJ1-1|TRBV6-5
ASSYGMGMNTEAF
>TRBJ2-3|TRBV9
ASSASTSGLDTQY
>TRBJ2-1|TRBV9
ASSARSGGEYNEQF
>TRBJ1-6|TRBV4-1
ASSQVGLFILGEDNSPLH
>TRBJ2-2|TRBV11-1
ASSETGTRDTGELF
>TRBJ1-2|TRBV5-6
ATAGVGLNYGYT
>TRBJ2-1|TRBV7-9
ASSFLDSSYNEQF
>TRBJ1-1|TRBV11-2
ASSRGTFEAF
>TRBJ2-5|TRBV20-1
SARDFLGETGQETQY
>TRBJ1-4|TRBV28
ASRPPGGANEKLF
>TRBJ2-7|TRBV5-5
ASSDLGTGVIEQY
>TRBJ2-1|TRBV29-1
SVSGGPYNEQF
>TRBJ1-2|TRBV6-1
ASSPGQGAGGYT
>TRBJ1-5|TRBV11-2
ASSLVVGWPFYSNQPQH